What follows are 3 T cell receptor beta chains derived from one specimen sequenced in a study of CD8+ T cells in alopecia areata. The sample's treatment: oral pan-JAK inhibitor, 5-10 mg twice daily. Once RNA had been extracted, it was reverse transcribed into cDNA to act as the sequencing template. Assay used: immunoSEQ multiplex PCR; TCRdb lists only in-frame clones, some missing. The profile shows some 98,000 clones, 61% of them singletons. The material sequenced was CD8+ T cells sorted from blood, taken at week 4, from a patient treated with tofacitinib. The receptors stem from a human donor with alopecia areata.

For this clone: A junction boundary mismatches the germline segment, possibly from a read error. V usage is TRBV7-2 and J usage is TRBJ2-1; D is undetermined. The CDR3 spans 13 residues. Germline V CDR1 and CDR2: SGHTA, FQGNSA. In DNA form, the CDR3 reads TGCGCCAGCAGCCAGAAGGGTACCGATGAGCAGTTCTTC. Amino acid sequence: CASSQKGTDEQFF.

The rearrangement joins TRBV7-2 to TRBJ2-2; the D gene is possibly TRBD2 (6 bases). The CDR3 is 16 amino acids. The germline V and J ends were trimmed by 1 base and 4 bases, with 13 bases remaining between them. Germline assignment: CDR1 SGHTA and CDR2 FQGNSA. The CDR3: CASSLDGGMGTGELFF. CDR3 DNA: TGTGCCAGCAGCTTAGATGGAGGGATGGGCACCGGGGAGCTGTTTTTT.

The chain has TRBV6-5 and TRBJ1-5; no reliable D call. Looked up from germline, CDR1 is MNHEY and CDR2 is SVGAGI. This CDR3 comprises 13 residues. V lost 6 bases, J lost 6 bases, and 12 bases lay in between. The CDR3 DNA reads as TGTGCCAGCAGACCAGGTTTTACTCAGCCCCAGCATTTT. Amino acids: CASRPGFTQPQHF.